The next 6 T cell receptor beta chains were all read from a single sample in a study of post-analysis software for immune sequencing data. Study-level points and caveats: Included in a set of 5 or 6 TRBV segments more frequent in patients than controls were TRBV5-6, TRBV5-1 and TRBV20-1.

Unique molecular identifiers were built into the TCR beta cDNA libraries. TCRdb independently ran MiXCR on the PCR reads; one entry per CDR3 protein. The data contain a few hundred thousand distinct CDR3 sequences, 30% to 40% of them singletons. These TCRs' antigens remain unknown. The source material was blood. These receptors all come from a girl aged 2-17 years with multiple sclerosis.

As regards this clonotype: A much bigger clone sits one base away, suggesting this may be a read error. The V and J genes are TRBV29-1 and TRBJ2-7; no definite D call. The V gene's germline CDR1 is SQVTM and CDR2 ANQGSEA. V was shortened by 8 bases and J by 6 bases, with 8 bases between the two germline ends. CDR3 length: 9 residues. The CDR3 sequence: CSPSSEQYF. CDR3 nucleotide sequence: TGCAGCCCTTCGAGCGAGCAGTACTTC.

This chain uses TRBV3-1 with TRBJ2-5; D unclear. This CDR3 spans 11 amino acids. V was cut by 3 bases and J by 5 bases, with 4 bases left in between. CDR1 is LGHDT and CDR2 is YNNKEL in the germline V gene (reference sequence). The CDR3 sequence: CASSQCETQYF. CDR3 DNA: TGTGCCAGCAGCCAGTGTGAGACCCAGTACTTC.

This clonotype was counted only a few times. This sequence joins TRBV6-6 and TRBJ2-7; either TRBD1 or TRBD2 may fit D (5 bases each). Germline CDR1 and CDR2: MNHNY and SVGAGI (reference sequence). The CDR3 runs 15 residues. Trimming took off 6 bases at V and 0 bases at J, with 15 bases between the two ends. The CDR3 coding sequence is TGTGCCAGCAGCCCCCGGGACCTAGTCTCCTACGAGCAGTACTTC. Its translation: CASSPRDLVSYEQYF.

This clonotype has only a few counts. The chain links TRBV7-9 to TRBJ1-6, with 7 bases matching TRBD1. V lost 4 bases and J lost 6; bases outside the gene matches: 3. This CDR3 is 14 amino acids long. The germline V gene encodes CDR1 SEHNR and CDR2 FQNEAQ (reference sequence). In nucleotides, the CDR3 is TGTGCCAGCAGCTCGGACAGGTCTAATTCACCCCTCCACTTT. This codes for CASSSDRSNSPLHF.

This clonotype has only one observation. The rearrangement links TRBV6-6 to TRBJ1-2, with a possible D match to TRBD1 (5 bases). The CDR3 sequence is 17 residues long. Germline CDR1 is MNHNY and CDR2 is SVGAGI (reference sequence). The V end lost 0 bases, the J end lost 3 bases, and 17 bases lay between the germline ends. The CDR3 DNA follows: TGTGCCAGCAGTTACTCGATTACGGCACCGACAGACTATGGCTACACCTTC. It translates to CASSYSITAPTDYGYTF.

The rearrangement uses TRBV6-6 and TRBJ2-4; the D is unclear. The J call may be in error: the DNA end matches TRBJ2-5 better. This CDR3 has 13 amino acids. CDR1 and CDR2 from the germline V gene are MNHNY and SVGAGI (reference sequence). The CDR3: CASSYRPGGTQYF. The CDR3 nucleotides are TGTGCCAGCAGTTATAGGCCAGGCGGGACCCAGTACTTC.